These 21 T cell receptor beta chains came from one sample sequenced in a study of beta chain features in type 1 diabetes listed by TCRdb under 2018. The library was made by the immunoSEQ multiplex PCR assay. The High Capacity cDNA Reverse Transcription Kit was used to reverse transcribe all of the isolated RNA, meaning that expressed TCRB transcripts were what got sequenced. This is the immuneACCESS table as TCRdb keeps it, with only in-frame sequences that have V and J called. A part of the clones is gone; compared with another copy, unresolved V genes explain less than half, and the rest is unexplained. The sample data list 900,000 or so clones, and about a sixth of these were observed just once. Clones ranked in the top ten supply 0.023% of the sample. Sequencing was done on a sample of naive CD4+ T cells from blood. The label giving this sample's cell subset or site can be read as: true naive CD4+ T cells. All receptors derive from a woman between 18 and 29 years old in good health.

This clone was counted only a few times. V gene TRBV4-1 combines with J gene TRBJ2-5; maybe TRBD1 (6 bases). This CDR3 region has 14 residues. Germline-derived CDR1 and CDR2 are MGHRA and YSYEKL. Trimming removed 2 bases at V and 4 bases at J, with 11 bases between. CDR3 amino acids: CASSQPTGIETQYF. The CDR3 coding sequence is TGCGCCAGCAGCCAACCTACAGGGATAGAGACCCAGTACTTC.

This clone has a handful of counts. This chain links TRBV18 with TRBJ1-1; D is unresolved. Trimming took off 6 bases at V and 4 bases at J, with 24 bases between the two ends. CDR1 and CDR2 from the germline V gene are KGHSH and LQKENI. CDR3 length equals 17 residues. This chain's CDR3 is CASSPVKLSGLGTEAFF. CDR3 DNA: TGTGCCAGCTCCCCCGTGAAATTGTCGGGCTTGGGCACTGAAGCTTTCTTT. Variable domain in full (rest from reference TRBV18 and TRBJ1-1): NAGVMQNPRHLVRRRGQEARLRCSPMKGHSHVYWYRQLPEEGLKFMVYLQKENIIDESGMPKERFSAEFPKEGPSILRIQQVVRGDSAAYFCASSPVKLSGLGTEAFFGQGTRLTVV.

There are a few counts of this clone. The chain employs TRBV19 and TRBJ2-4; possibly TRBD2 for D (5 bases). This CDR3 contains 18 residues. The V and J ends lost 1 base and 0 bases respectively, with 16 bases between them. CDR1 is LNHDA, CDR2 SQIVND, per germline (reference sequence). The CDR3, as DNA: TGTGCCAGTAGTATAGCCCCTGCCAGTGGACTAGCCAAAAACATTCAGTACTTC. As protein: CASSIAPASGLAKNIQYF. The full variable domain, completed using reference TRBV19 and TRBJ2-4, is DGGITQSPKYLFRKEGQNVTLSCEQNLNHDAMYWYRQDPGQGLRLIYYSQIVNDFQKGDIAEGYSVSREKKESFPLTVTSAQKNPTAFYLCASSIAPASGLAKNIQYFGAGTRLSVL.

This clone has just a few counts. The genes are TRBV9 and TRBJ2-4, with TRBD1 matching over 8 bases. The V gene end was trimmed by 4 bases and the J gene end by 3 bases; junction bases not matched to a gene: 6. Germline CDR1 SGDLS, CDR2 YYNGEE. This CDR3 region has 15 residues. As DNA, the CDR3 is TGTGCCAGCAGCACCCCTGGACAGGGCAAAAACATTCAGTACTTC. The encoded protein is CASSTPGQGKNIQYF.

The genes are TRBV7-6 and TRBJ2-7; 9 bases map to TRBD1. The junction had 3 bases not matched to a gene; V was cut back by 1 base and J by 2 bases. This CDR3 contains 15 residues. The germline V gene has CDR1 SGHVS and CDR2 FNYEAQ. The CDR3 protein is CASSLETGGTYEQYF. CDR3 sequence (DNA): TGTGCCAGCAGCTTAGAGACAGGGGGGACCTACGAGCAGTACTTC.

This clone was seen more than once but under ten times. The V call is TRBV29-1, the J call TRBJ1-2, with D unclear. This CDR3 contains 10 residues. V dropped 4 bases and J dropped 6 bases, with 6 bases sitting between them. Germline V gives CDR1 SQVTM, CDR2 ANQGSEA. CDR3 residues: CSVGGNGYTF. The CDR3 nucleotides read TGCAGCGTTGGAGGGAATGGCTACACCTTC.

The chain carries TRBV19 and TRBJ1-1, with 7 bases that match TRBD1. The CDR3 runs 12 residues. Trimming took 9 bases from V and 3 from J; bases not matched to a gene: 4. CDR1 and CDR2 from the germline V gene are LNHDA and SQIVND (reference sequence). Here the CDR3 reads CASTGAYTEAFF. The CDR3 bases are TGTGCCAGCACAGGGGCGTACACTGAAGCTTTCTTT.

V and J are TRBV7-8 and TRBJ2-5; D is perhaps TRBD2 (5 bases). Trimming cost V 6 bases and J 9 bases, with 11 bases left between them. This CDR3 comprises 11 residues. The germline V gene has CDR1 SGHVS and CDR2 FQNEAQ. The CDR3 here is CASRAASAQYF. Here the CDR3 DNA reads TGTGCCAGCAGAGCGGCGAGCGCCCAGTACTTC.

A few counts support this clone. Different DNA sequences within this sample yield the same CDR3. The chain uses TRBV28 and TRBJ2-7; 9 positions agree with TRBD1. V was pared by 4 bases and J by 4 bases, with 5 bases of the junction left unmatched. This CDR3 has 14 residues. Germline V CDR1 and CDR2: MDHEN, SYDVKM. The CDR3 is CASSSGQGVYEQYF. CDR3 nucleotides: TGTGCCAGCAGTTCGGGACAGGGCGTGTACGAGCAGTACTTC.

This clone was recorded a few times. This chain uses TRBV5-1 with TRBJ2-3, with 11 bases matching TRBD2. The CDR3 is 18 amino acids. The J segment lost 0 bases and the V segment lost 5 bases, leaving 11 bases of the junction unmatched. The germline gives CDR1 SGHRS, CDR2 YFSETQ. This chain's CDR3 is CASRAELAGEGSTDTQYF. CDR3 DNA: TGCGCCAGCAGGGCGGAACTAGCGGGAGAAGGAAGCACAGATACGCAGTATTTT.

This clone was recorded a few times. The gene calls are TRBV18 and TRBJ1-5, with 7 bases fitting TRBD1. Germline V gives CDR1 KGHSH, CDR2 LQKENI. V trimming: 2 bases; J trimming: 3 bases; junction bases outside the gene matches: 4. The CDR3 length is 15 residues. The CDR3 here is CASSPTGQHNQPQHF. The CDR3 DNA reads TGTGCCAGCTCACCAACGGGACAGCACAATCAGCCCCAGCATTTT.

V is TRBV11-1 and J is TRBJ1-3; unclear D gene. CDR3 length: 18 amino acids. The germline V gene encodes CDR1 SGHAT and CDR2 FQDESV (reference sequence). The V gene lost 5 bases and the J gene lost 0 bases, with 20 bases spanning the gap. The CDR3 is CASSRFASAEGSGNTIYF. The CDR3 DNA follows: TGTGCCAGCAGCAGGTTCGCGTCGGCCGAAGGCTCTGGAAACACCATATATTTT.

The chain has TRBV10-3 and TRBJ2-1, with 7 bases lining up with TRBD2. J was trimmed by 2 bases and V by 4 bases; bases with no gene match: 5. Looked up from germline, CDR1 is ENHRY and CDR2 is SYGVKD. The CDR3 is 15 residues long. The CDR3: CAISGAGVAYNEQFF. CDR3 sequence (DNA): TGTGCCATCAGTGGGGCGGGAGTCGCCTACAATGAGCAGTTCTTC.

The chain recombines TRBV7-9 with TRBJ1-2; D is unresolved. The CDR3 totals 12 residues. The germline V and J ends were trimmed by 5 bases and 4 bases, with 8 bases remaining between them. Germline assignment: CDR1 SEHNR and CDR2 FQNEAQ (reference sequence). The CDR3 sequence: CASSPVAYGYTF. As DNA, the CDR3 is TGTGCCAGCAGCCCAGTGGCCTATGGCTACACCTTC.

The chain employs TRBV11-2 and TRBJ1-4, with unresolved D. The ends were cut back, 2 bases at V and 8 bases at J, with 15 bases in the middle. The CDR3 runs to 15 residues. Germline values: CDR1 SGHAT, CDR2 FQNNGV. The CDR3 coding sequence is TGTGCCAGCAGCTTAACGCAGAATCTAGTCGAAAAACTGTTTTTT. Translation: CASSLTQNLVEKLFF.

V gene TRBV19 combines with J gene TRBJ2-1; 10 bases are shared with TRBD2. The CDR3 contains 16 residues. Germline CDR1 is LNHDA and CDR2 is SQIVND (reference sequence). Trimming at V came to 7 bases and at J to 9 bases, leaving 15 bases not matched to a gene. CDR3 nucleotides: TGTGCCAGTACTCCCGTTGGACTAGCGGTTTGGGGTGAGCAGTTCTTC. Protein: CASTPVGLAVWGEQFF.

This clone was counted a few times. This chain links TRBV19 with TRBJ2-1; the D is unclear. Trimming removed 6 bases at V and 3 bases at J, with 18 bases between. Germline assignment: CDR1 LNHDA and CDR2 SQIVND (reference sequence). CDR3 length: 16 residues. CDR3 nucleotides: TGTGCCAGTAGCACTATTGACTGGCCTGACTACAATGAGCAGTTCTTC. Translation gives CASSTIDWPDYNEQFF. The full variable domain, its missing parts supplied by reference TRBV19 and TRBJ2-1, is DGGITQSPKYLFRKEGQNVTLSCEQNLNHDAMYWYRQDPGQGLRLIYYSQIVNDFQKGDIAEGYSVSREKKESFPLTVTSAQKNPTAFYLCASSTIDWPDYNEQFFGPGTRLTVL.

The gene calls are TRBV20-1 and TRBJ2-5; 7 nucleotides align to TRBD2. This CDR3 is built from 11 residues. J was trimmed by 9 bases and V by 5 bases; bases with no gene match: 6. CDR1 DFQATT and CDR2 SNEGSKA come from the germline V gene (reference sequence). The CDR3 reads CSAGGGEPQYF. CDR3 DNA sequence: TGCAGTGCTGGGGGGGGTGAGCCCCAGTACTTC.

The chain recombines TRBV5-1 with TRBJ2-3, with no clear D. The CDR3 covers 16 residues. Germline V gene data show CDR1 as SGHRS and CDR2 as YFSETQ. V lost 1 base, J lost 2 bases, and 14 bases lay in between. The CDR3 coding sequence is TGCGCCAGCAGCTTGTTGGTGGCGGAACCCACAGATACGCAGTATTTT. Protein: CASSLLVAEPTDTQYF.

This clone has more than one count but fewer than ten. CDR3 coding DNA: TGTGCCAGCAGTTTACAGACAGGAAGAGCGGAGACCCAGTACTTC. Protein sequence: CASSLQTGRAETQYF. The J gene is TRBJ2-5, the V gene TRBV27; tentatively, D is TRBD1 (6 bases). V lost 2 bases, J lost 5 bases, and 15 bases lay in between. This CDR3 is 15 amino acids long. Germline V gene data show CDR1 as MNHEY and CDR2 as SMNVEV (reference sequence).

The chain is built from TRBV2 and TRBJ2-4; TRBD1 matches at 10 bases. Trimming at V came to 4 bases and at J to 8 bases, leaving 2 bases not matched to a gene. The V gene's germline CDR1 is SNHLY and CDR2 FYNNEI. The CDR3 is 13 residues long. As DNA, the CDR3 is TGTGCCAGCAGTGGACAGGGGGCAGACATTCAGTACTTC. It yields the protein CASSGQGADIQYF.